This T cell receptor (beta chain) was sequenced during a study of CXCR3-negative and CXCR3-positive naive CD8 T cells (dated by TCRdb to between 2018 and 2020). About the full investigation: In total, around 140 million TRB reads were obtained, or roughly 1.5 +/- 0.3 million reads per library. Naive subsets from a handful of donors and memory cells from 3 donors were included in the TRBV-TRBJ cluster analysis. Diversity and physicochemical repertoire analyses were performed on around twelve donors pooled from two independent experiments. Summary of the overall study and its limitations: CXCR3 expression partially decreased after cryopreservation, so most assays used freshly isolated PBMCs. TRBV-TRBJ usage was similar between naive CXCR3-negative and CXCR3-positive cells from the same donor, while memory cells showed distinct patterns. Because surface CD5, which is linked to self-reactivity in mice, was comparable between the naive subsets, TCR interaction strength was also inferred from the physicochemical properties of TRB CDR3s. Compared with CXCR3-negative naive cells, CXCR3-positive naive cells had TRB CDR3s with higher hydrophobicity (lower Kidera factor 4), lower energy, and higher strength and volume indices. Repertoire diversity was comparably high in both naive subsets but much lower in memory CD8+ T cells.

Sequencing was carried out with a NextSeq 550. The Human TCR Profiling Kit (MiLaboratory) was used to prepare UMI-labeled 5' RACE TRB cDNA libraries. The full amount of extracted RNA was used for cDNA synthesis, and the full amount of resulting cDNA was used for PCR amplification. Libraries were prepared in parallel with an identical number of PCR cycles. The study's processing was this. With a minimum of two reads required per UMI, MIGEC and MiXCR pulled out about 53,000 +/- 10,000 unique UMI-labeled TRB cDNA molecules from each library. On average, around 40,000 +/- 10,000 functional in-frame TRB CDR3 nucleotide clonotypes lacking stop codons were found per library. After downsampling to 5000 UMI-labeled TRB molecules per sample, diversity metrics, including normalized Shannon-Wiener and Chao1, were computed in VDJtools. For the central five CDR3 residues, VDJtools calculated physicochemical properties weighted by clonotype size, namely interaction energy, strength, volume and Kidera factor 4. TCRdb reprocessed the reads, so every CDR3 protein sequence counts as one entry and DNA is not shown. These V and J calls derive from TCRdb rather than the authors' analysis. Per the sample table, the count is some 150,000 distinct CDR3 sequences. Around 0.5% of the sample comes from the top ten.

The CDR3, cysteine through phenylalanine, is 14 amino acids long. The protein alone is recorded here. Each CD8+ T cell subset was flow-sorted in triplicate, with under 350,000 cells per subset placed directly into RLT lysis buffer. Naive CD8+ T cells were defined stringently as CD45RO-CCR7+CD27+CD95- to exclude memory contaminants. Peripheral blood mononuclear cells were isolated from buffy coats by standard density gradient centrifugation. Naive CXCR3-negative and CXCR3-positive CD8+ T cells were flow-sorted using a FACSAria III. An RNeasy Mini Kit was used to extract total RNA from the sorted cells. Comments on this clonotype: The specificity of this receptor is unknown.

The sequence came from a human donor in good health. Some clones in this sample may be carry-over from other donors' samples. Rearrangement joined TRBV12-3 or TRBV12-4 to TRBJ2-5; no DNA is available, so the TRBD1 call from TCRdb remains unchecked. What was sequenced was naive CXCR3+ CD8+ T cells from blood. Per the publication, the cell subset or site label means: CD45RO-CCR7+CD27+CD95- naive CD8+ T cells expressing CXCR3 (TNR3+). CDR3 loop: CASSSTGLKETQYF.